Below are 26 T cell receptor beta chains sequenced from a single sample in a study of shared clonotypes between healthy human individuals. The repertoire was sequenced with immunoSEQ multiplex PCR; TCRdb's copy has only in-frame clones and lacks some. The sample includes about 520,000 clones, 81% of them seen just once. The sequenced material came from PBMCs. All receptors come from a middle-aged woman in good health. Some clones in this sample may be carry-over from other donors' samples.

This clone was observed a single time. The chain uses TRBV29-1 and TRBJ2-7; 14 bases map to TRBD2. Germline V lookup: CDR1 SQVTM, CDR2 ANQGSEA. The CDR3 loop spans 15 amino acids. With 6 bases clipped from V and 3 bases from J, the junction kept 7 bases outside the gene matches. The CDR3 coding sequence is TGCAGCGTCGTCAAGGGACTAGCGGGAGTCTACGAGCAGTACTTC. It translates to CSVVKGLAGVYEQYF.

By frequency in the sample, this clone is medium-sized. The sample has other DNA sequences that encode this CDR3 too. The chain's CDR3 is CASTTAQTNTGELFF. DNA for the CDR3: TGTGCCAGCACCACCGCACAGACCAACACCGGGGAGCTGTTTTTT. The J gene is TRBJ2-2, the V gene TRBV6-6, with no clear D. CDR1 is MNHNY, CDR2 SVGAGI, per germline (reference sequence). The V end was cut by 7 bases, the J end by 2 bases, with 14 bases between. The CDR3 is made up of 15 amino acids.

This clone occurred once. CDR3: CSVELGGDGYTF. The CDR3 DNA is TGCAGCGTTGAGTTGGGGGGCGATGGCTACACCTTC. The chain couples TRBV29-1 to TRBJ1-2; maybe TRBD1 (6 bases). This CDR3 region has 12 residues. Trimming stripped 3 bases from V and 6 bases from J, with 11 bases between. Germline V CDR1 and CDR2: SQVTM, ANQGSEA.

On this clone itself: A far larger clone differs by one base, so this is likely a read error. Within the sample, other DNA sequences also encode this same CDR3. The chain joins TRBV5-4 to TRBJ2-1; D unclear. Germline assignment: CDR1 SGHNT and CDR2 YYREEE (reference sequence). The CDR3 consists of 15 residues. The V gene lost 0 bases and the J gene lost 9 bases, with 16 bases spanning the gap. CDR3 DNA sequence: TGTGCCAGCAGCTTGGGACAATTGGTCCGAACTGAGCAGTTCTTC. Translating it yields CASSLGQLVRTEQFF.

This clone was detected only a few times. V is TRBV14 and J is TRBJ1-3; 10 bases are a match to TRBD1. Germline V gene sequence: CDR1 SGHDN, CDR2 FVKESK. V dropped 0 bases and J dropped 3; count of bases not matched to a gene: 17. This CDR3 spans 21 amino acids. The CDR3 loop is CASSQDLAPGTGVFGGNTIYF. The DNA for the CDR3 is TGTGCCAGCAGCCAAGATCTTGCCCCCGGGACAGGGGTATTCGGTGGAAACACCATATATTTT. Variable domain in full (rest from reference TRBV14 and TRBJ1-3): EAGVTQFPSHSVIEKGQTVTLRCDPISGHDNLYWYRRVMGKEIKFLLHFVKESKQDESGMPNNRFLAERTGGTYSTLKVQPAELEDSGVYFCASSQDLAPGTGVFGGNTIYFGEGSWLTVV.

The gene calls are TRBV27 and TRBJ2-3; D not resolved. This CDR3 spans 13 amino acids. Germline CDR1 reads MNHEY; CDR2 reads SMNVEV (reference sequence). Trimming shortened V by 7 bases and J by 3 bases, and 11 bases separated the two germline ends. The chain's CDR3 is CASTPSWTDTQYF. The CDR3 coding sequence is TGTGCCAGCACCCCTTCTTGGACAGATACGCAGTATTTT.

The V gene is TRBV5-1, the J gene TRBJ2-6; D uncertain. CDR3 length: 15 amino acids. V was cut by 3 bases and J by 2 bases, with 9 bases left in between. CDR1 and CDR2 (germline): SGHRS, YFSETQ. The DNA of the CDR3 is TGCGCCAGCAGCTCATCAGCAACTGGGGCCAACGTCCTGACTTTC. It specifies CASSSSATGANVLTF.

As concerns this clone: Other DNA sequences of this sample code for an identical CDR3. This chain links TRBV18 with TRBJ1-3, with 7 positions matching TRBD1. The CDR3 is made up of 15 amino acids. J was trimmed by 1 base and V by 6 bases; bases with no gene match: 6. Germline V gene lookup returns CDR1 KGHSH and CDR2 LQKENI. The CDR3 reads CASSRQGGSGNTIYF. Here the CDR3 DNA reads TGTGCCAGCTCGCGACAGGGAGGTTCTGGAAACACCATATATTTT.

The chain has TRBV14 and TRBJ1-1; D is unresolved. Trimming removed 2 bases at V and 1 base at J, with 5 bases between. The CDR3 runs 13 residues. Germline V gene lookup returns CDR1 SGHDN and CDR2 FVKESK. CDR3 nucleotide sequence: TGTGCCAGCAGCCAATTCGCGAACACTGAAGCTTTCTTT. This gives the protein CASSQFANTEAFF.

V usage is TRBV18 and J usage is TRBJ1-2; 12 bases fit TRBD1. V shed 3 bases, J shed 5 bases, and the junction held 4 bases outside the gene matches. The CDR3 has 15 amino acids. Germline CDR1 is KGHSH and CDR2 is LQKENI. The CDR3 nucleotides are TGTGCCAGCTCACCGACGGGACAGGGGGCTTATGGCTACACCTTC. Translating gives CASSPTGQGAYGYTF.

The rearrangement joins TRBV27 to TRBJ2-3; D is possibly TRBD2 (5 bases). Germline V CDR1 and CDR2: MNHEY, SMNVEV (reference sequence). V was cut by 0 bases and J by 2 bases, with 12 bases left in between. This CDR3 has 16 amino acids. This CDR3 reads CASSLSDRLYTDTQYF. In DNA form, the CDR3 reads TGTGCCAGCAGTTTATCCGACCGACTATACACAGATACGCAGTATTTT.

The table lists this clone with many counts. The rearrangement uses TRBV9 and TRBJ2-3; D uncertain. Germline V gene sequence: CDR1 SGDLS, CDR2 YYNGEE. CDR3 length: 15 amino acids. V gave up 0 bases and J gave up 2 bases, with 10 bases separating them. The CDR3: CASSVGGSTTDTQYF. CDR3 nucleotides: TGTGCCAGCAGCGTAGGTGGTAGCACCACAGATACGCAGTATTTT.

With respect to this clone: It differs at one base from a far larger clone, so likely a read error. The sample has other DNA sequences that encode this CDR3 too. The CDR3 DNA follows: TGTGCCTGGAGTACTGGGACACTAAATCAGCCCCAGCATTTT. It yields the protein CAWSTGTLNQPQHF. The chain recombines TRBV30 with TRBJ1-5; TRBD1 is a possible D gene (6 bases). V was pared by 2 bases and J by 4 bases, with 12 bases between. Per the germline V gene, CDR1 is GTSNPN and CDR2 is SVGIG (reference sequence). The CDR3 totals 14 residues.

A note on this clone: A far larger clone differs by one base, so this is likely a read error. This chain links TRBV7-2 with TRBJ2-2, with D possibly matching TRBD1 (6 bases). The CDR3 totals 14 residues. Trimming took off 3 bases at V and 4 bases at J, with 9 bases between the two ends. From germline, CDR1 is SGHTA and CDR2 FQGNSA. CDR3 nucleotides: TGTGCCAGCAGCTTTAGCAGGGGCACCGGGGAGCTGTTTTTT. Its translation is CASSFSRGTGELFF.

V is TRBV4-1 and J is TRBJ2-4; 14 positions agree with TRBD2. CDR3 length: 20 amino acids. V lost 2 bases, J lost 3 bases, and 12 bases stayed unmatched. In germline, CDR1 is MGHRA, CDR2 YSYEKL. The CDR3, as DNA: TGCGCCAGCAGCCAATCGCGAACCGGACTAGCGGGAGGAGACAAAAACATTCAGTACTTC. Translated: CASSQSRTGLAGGDKNIQYF.

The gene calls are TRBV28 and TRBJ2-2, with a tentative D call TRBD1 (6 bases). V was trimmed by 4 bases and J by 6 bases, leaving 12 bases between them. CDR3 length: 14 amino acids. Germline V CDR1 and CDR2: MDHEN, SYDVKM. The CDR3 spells CASSSTGQAGELFF. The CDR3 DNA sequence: TGTGCCAGCAGTTCCACAGGGCAGGCCGGGGAGCTGTTTTTT. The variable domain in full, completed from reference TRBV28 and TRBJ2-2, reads DVKVTQSSRYLVKRTGEKVFLECVQDMDHENMFWYRQDPGLGLRLIYFSYDVKMKEKGDIPEGYSVSREKKERFSLILESASTNQTSMYLCASSSTGQAGELFFGEGSRLTVL.

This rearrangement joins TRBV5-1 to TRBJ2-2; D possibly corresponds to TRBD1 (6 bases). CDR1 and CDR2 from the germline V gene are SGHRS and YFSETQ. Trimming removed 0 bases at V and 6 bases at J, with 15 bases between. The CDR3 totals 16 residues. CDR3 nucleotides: TGCGCCAGCAGCTTGGACGCGCAGGGGAAAGCCGGGGAGCTGTTTTTT. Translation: CASSLDAQGKAGELFF.

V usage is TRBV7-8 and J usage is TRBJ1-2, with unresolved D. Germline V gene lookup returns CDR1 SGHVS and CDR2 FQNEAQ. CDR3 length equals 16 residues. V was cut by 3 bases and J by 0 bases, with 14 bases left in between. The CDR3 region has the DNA TGTGCCAGCAGCTTCACTTGGGCTGGGACTAACTATGGCTACACCTTC. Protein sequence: CASSFTWAGTNYGYTF.

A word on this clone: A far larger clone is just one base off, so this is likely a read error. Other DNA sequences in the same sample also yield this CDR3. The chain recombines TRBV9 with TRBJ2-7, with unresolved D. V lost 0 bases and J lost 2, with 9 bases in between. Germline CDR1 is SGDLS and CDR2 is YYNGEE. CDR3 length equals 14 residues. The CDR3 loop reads CASSVGADPYEQYF. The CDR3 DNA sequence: TGTGCCAGCAGCGTAGGGGCTGATCCCTACGAGCAGTACTTC.

The CDR3 is CASSPDFGSKKLFF. CDR3 DNA sequence: TGTGCCAGCAGCCCGGACTTCGGGAGTAAAAAACTGTTTTTT. V usage is TRBV28 and J usage is TRBJ1-4; unclear D gene. The germline V gene encodes CDR1 MDHEN and CDR2 SYDVKM. The CDR3 is made up of 14 amino acids. With 6 bases removed from V and 9 bases from J, the gap between germline ends came to 17 bases.

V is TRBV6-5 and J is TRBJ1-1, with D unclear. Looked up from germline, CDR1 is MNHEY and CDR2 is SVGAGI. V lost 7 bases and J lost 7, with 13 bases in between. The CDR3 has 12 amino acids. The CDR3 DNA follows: TGTGCCAGCACCTCACTCTGGGGTGAAGCTTTCTTT. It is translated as CASTSLWGEAFF.

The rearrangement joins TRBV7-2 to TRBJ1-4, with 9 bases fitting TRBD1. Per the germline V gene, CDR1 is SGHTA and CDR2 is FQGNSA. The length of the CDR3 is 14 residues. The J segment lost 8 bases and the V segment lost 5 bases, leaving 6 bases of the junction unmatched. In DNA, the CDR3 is TGTGCCAGCAGCCTGACAGGGGGTATGGAAAAACTGTTTTTT. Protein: CASSLTGGMEKLFF.

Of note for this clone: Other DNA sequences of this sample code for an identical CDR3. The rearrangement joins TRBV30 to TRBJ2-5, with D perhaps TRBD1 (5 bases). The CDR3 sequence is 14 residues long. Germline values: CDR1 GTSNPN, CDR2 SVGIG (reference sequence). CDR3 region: CACSRQIYQETQYF. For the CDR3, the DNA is TGTGCTTGTAGCCGACAGATCTACCAAGAGACCCAGTACTTC.

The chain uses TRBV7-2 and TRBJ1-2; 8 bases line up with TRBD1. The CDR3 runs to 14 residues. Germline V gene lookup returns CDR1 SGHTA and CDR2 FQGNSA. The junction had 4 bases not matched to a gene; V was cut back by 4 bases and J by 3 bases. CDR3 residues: CASSSDREDYGYTF. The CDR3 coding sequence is TGTGCCAGCAGCTCGGACAGGGAGGACTATGGCTACACCTTC.

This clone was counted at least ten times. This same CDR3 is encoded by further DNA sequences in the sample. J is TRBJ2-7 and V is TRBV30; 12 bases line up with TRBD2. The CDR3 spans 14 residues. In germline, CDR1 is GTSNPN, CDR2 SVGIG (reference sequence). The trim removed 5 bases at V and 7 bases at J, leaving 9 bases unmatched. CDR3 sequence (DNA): TGTGCCTGGTCGTCTGGTCTAGCGGGAGGGGAGCAGTACTTC. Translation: CAWSSGLAGGEQYF.

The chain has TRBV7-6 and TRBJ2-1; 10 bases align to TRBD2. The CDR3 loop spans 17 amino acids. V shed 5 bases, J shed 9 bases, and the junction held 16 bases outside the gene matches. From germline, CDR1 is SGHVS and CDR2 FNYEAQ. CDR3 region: CASSPPSGPSGSSEQFF. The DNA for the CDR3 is TGTGCCAGCAGCCCGCCTTCTGGGCCTAGCGGGAGTTCTGAGCAGTTCTTC.